A selection of T cell receptor beta chains follows, all from one sample in a study of blood T cells in healthy people across ages. TCRdb reprocessed the 5' RACE reads with MiXCR, giving one entry per CDR3 protein. The sample lists roughly 2 million distinct CDR3 sequences, just under 50% occurring once. The sequencing input was blood. The origin of the receptors is a woman in her thirties or forties in good health. The CDR3 runs from the conserved cysteine through the conserved F or W. The D gene is left open where the match is weak. Only some rows state a clone size, as once, few, many or a class for expanded clones.

v_gene	j_gene	len	abundance	d_gene	CDR3aa	CDR3nt
TRBV6-5	TRBJ2-7	16	-	-	CASSRVVGTNAYEQYF	TGTGCCAGCAGTAGGGTTGTGGGGACCAACGCCTACGAGCAGTACTTC
TRBV7-2	TRBJ2-7	15	-	-	CASSSSGRGGNEQYF	TGTGCCAGCAGCTCCAGCGGTAGGGGGGGCAATGAGCAGTACTTC
TRBV25-1	TRBJ1-2	13	-	-	CASTGTGGNGYTF	TGTGCCAGCACGGGGACGGGGGGCAATGGCTACACCTTC
TRBV6-4	TRBJ2-6	16	once	-	CASSRGQSSGANVLTF	TGTGCCAGCAGTCGGGGCCAGAGCTCTGGGGCCAACGTCCTGACTTTC
TRBV18	TRBJ2-5	14	once	-	CASSPPTTEETQYF	TGTGCCAGCTCACCACCGACAACTGAAGAGACCCAGTACTTC
TRBV20-1	TRBJ2-6	18	-	TRBD1	CSARALGTASSGANVLTF	TGCAGTGCTAGAGCCCTCGGGACAGCCAGCTCTGGGGCCAACGTCCTGACTTTC
TRBV4-2	TRBJ1-5	16	-	-	CASSRPGKALNQPQHF	TGTGCCAGCAGCCGACCTGGGAAGGCCCTCAATCAGCCCCAGCATTTT
TRBV28	TRBJ1-5	13	-	-	CASSRENNQPQHF	TGTGCCAGCAGCCGGGAAAACAATCAGCCCCAGCATTTT
TRBV5-1	TRBJ2-1	18	-	-	CASSLARGGGSFYNEQFF	TGCGCCAGCAGCTTGGCCAGAGGGGGGGGTTCGTTCTACAATGAGCAGTTCTTC
TRBV6-5	TRBJ1-4	15	-	-	CASSYNRARNEKLFF	TGTGCCAGCAGTTACAACAGAGCGAGGAATGAAAAACTGTTTTTT
TRBV7-9	TRBJ2-7	13	few	TRBD1	CASSGTGIYEQYF	TGTGCCAGCAGTGGGACAGGGATCTACGAGCAGTACTTC
TRBV29-1	TRBJ2-1	13	once	TRBD1	CSVEGQGVYEQFF	TGCAGCGTTGAAGGCCAGGGGGTATACGAGCAGTTCTTC
TRBV28	TRBJ2-1	15	few	TRBD2	CASSLSGGGRNEQFF	TGTGCCAGCAGTCTTAGCGGGGGCGGACGGAATGAGCAGTTCTTC
TRBV27	TRBJ2-7	15	-	-	CASSQPRTGYNEQYF	TGTGCCAGCAGTCAACCCCGTACAGGCTACAATGAGCAGTACTTC
TRBV4-3	TRBJ2-5	15	-	-	CASSQVGHNQETQYF	TGCGCCAGCAGCCAAGTTGGACACAACCAAGAGACCCAGTACTTC
TRBV7-2	TRBJ1-2	17	few	TRBD1	CASSLASRQGAGYGYTF	TGTGCCAGCAGCTTAGCTTCCCGACAGGGGGCAGGCTATGGCTACACCTTC
TRBV14	TRBJ2-3	14	-	TRBD1	CASSDRTGPDTQYF	TGTGCCAGCAGCGATCGGACAGGGCCAGATACGCAGTATTTT
TRBV10-3	TRBJ1-2	15	-	-	CAIRERGRANYGYTF	TGTGCCATCAGAGAGAGGGGCAGGGCTAACTATGGCTACACCTTC
TRBV29-1	TRBJ1-1	13	-	-	CSVVEGLRTEAFF	TGCAGCGTTGTGGAGGGGTTGAGGACTGAAGCTTTCTTT
TRBV11-1	TRBJ2-5	14	-	-	CASTQWGKQETQYF	TGTGCCAGCACCCAGTGGGGGAAACAAGAGACCCAGTACTTC
TRBV7-2	TRBJ2-1	16	-	TRBD1	CASSSKQGSLYNEQFF	TGTGCCAGCAGCTCCAAACAGGGGAGTCTTTACAATGAGCAGTTCTTC
TRBV5-1	TRBJ2-3	11	many	TRBD1	CASRGTDTQYF	TGTGCCAGCAGGGGGACAGATACGCAGTATTTT
TRBV2	TRBJ2-7	12	few	TRBD1	CATRTGTYEQYF	TGTGCCACCAGGACAGGTACCTACGAGCAGTACTTC
TRBV4-2	TRBJ1-2	12	-	-	CASSQERVVNTF	TGTGCCAGCAGCCAAGAGAGGGTAGTCAACACCTTC
TRBV25-1	TRBJ2-5	16	few	-	CASSGADSYTQETQYF	TGTGCCAGCAGTGGCGCCGACAGTTATACTCAAGAGACCCAGTACTTC
TRBV12-3/TRBV12-4	TRBJ2-5	16	-	TRBD2	CASSLKGGGPQETQYF	TGTGCCAGCAGTTTAAAAGGCGGGGGGCCTCAAGAGACCCAGTACTTC
TRBV20-1	TRBJ2-5	15	few	-	CSASGWGPSAETQYF	TGCAGTGCTAGCGGTTGGGGGCCCAGCGCAGAGACCCAGTACTTC
TRBV5-1	TRBJ2-4	16	-	TRBD2	CASSPGLAGGGNIQYF	TGCGCCAGCAGCCCAGGACTAGCGGGAGGTGGAAACATTCAGTACTTC
TRBV28	TRBJ1-5	14	few	-	CASRSAADHQPQHF	TGTGCCAGCAGGTCGGCGGCAGATCATCAGCCCCAGCATTTT
TRBV15	TRBJ2-5	17	-	-	CATSRDDGGWGWETQYF	TGTGCCACCAGCAGAGATGATGGAGGATGGGGCTGGGAGACCCAGTACTTC
TRBV28	TRBJ2-3	15	-	-	CASTEEGAGSDTQYF	TGTGCCAGCACTGAGGAAGGAGCAGGGTCAGATACGCAGTATTTT
TRBV2	TRBJ2-3	15	few	-	CASSEGAVSTDTQYF	TGTGCCAGCAGTGAAGGGGCGGTAAGCACAGATACGCAGTATTTT
TRBV20-1	TRBJ2-3	14	-	-	CSARDPINTDTQYF	TGCAGTGCTAGAGATCCGATCAACACAGATACGCAGTATTTT
TRBV20-1	TRBJ1-2	13	few	-	CSARVVGRDGYTF	TGCAGTGCTAGAGTGGTAGGGCGGGATGGCTACACCTTC
TRBV27	TRBJ2-4	14	few	TRBD1	CASRPIRQGDIQYF	TGTGCCAGCAGGCCAATTCGACAGGGTGACATTCAGTACTTC
TRBV20-1	TRBJ1-2	14	-	TRBD1	CSASGPDRWGGYTF	TGCAGTGCTAGTGGTCCGGACAGGTGGGGTGGCTACACCTTC
TRBV7-8	TRBJ2-1	14	-	-	CASNVPSSYNEQFF	TGTGCCAGCAACGTGCCTAGCTCCTACAATGAGCAGTTCTTC
TRBV20-1	TRBJ2-1	14	-	TRBD1	CSAMAFDRDNEQFF	TGCAGTGCTATGGCTTTTGACAGGGACAATGAGCAGTTCTTC
TRBV12-3/TRBV12-4	TRBJ2-1	14	few	-	CASTLVGSYNEQFF	TGTGCCAGCACCTTGGTGGGCTCCTACAATGAGCAGTTCTTC
TRBV9	TRBJ2-5	13	-	-	CASSATPWETQYF	TGTGCCAGCAGCGCGACCCCTTGGGAGACCCAGTACTTC
TRBV6-5	TRBJ2-3	12	-	-	CASSTGVYTQYF	TGTGCCAGCTCAACGGGAGTGTATACGCAGTATTTT
TRBV12-3/TRBV12-4	TRBJ2-2	14	few	TRBD1	CASKRQGNTGELFF	TGTGCCAGCAAAAGACAGGGCAACACCGGGGAGCTGTTTTTT
TRBV24-1	TRBJ2-1	16	-	TRBD1	CATSDFRGTGGNGQFF	TGTGCCACCAGTGATTTTAGGGGGACAGGGGGCAATGGGCAGTTCTTC
TRBV28	TRBJ2-7	16	-	TRBD2	CASRKTLAGEHYEQYF	TGTGCCAGCAGAAAAACTTTAGCGGGGGAGCACTACGAGCAGTACTTC
TRBV6-2/TRBV6-3	TRBJ1-1	15	once	-	CASSHHQGTLTEAFF	TGTGCCAGCAGCCACCACCAGGGTACCCTCACTGAAGCTTTCTTT
TRBV27	TRBJ2-1	15	-	-	CASSPTGRLYNEQFF	TGTGCCAGCAGTCCGACGGGGAGATTATACAATGAGCAGTTCTTC
TRBV15	TRBJ2-1	12	-	-	CATSRDTNEQFF	TGTGCCACCAGCAGAGATACCAATGAGCAGTTCTTC
TRBV6-6	TRBJ1-1	16	-	-	CASSYPLQGRDTEAFF	TGTGCCAGCAGTTACCCCCTACAGGGACGTGACACTGAAGCTTTCTTT
TRBV12-5	TRBJ2-1	13	-	TRBD2	CASGVGGYNEQFF	TGTGCCAGTGGTGTGGGAGGGTACAATGAGCAGTTCTTC
TRBV29-1	TRBJ2-4	14	-	-	CSVIPGIAKNIQYF	TGCAGCGTCATACCCGGGATAGCCAAAAACATTCAGTACTTC
TRBV12-3/TRBV12-4	TRBJ2-3	15	-	TRBD2	CASSFRDGGTNTQYF	TGTGCCAGCAGTTTCCGGGACGGGGGGACGAATACGCAGTATTTT
TRBV6-2/TRBV6-3	TRBJ2-5	15	-	-	CASSYGARQEETQYF	TGTGCCAGCAGTTACGGGGCCAGACAAGAAGAGACCCAGTACTTC
TRBV7-8	TRBJ2-5	16	-	TRBD2	CASSLVARAGQETQYF	TGTGCCAGCAGCTTAGTAGCTCGAGCGGGGCAAGAGACCCAGTACTTC
TRBV20-1	TRBJ1-2	14	few	-	CSATPGGLNYGYTF	TGCAGTGCTACCCCCGGGGGCCTTAACTATGGCTACACCTTC